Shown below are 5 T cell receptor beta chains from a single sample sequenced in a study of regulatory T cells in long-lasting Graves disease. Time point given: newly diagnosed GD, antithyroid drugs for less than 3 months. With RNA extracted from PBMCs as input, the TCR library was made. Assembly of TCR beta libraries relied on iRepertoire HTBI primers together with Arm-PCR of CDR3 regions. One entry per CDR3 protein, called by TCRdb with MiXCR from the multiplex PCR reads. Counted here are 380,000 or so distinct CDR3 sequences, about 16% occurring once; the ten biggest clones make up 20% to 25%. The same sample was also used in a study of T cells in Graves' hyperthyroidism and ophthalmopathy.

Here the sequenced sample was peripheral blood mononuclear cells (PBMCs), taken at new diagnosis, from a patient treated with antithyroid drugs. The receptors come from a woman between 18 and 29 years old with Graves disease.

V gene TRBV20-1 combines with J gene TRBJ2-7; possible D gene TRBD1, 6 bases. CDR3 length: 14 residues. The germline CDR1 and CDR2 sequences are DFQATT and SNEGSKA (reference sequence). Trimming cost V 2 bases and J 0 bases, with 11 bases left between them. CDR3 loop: CSARRGSTSYEQYF. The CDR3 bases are TGCAGTGCTAGAAGGGGGTCCACCTCCTACGAGCAGTACTTC.

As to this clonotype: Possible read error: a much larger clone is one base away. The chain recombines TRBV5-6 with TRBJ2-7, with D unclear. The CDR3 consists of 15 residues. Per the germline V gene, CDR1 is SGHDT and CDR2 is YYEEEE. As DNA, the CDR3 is TGTGCCAGCAGCTTCCCTCAAGGAACCTCCTACGGGCAGTACTTC. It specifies CASSFPQGTSYGQYF.

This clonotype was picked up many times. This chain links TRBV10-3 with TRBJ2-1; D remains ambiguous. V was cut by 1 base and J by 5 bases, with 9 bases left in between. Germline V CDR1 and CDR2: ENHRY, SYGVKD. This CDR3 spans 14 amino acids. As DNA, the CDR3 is TGTGCCATCAGTGAGTTATCAGTTCACAATGAGCAGTTCTTC. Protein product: CAISELSVHNEQFF.

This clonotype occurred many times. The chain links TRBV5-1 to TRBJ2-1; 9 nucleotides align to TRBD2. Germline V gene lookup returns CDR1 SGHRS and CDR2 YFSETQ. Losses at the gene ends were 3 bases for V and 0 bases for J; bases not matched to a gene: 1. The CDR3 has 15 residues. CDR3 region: CASSSSGDSYNEQFF. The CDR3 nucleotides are TGCGCCAGCAGCTCTAGCGGGGACTCCTACAATGAGCAGTTCTTC.

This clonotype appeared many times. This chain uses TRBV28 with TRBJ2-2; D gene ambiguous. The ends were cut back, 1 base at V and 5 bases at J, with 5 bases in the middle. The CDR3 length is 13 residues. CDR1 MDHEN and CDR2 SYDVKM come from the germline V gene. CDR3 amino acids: CASSLYGTGELFF. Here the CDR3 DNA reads TGTGCCAGCAGTTTATACGGTACCGGGGAGCTGTTTTTT.